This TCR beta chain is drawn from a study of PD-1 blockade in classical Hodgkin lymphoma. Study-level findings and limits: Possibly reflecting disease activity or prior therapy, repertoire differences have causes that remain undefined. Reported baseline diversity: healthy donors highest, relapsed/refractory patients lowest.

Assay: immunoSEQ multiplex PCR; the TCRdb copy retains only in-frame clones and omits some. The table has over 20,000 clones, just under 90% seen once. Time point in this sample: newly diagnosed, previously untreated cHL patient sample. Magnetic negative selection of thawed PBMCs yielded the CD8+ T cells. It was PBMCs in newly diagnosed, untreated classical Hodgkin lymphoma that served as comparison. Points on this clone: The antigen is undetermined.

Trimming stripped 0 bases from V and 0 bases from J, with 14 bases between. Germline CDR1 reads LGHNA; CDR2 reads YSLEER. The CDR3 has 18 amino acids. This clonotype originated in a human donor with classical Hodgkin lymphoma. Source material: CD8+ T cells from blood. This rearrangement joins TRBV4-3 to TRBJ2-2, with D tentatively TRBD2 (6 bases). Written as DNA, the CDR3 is TGCGCCAGCAGCCAAGACGTCGATTCGGGGGCGAACACCGGGGAGCTGTTTTTT. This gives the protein CASSQDVDSGANTGELFF.